The present T cell receptor beta chain was sequenced within a study of blood T cell repertoires in COVID-19. On the study more broadly: Spain, Italy and the United States supplied samples that represented acute and convalescent COVID-19. From T cells, B-cell-depleted T cells, or PBMCs came the material, which was cDNA or gDNA.

Germline V gives CDR1 SGHDN, CDR2 FVKESK. Trimming left V 2 bases short and J 0 bases short, with 8 bases between. There are 16 residues in the CDR3. As processed by the authors: Amplified reference gene primers provided the basis for estimating nucleated cell counts. Using immunoSEQ multiplex PCR, the repertoire was profiled, and TCRdb retains in-frame clones only, with some absent. V, J and clone size reflect that table, while D and trimming were determined from the DNA. In the table there are roughly 100,000 clones, roughly nine tenths of which are singletons. The table lists this clone with a few counts.

V is TRBV14 and J is TRBJ2-6; a possible D gene is TRBD2 (5 bases). The clonotype was recovered from a human donor in a cohort sampled during active COVID-19. Sequences were obtained from peripheral blood. CDR3 coding DNA: TGTGCCAGCAGCCAATTACGGGGCTCTGGGGCCAACGTCCTGACTTTC. This encodes CASSQLRGSGANVLTF.